This TCR beta chain was identified during a study of Graves' ophthalmopathy and Graves' hyperthyroidism. The TCR beta CDR3 regions underwent amplification from RNA transcripts. Following a first-round RT-PCR that used HTBI primers, a second-round multiplex PCR was carried out. TCRdb itself ran the multiplex PCR reads through MiXCR, one entry per CDR3 protein. Of a few hundred thousand distinct CDR3 sequences in the sample, under 25% were seen once. This clonotype has ten or more counts. In germline, CDR1 is SQVTM, CDR2 ANQGSEA. V lost 6 bases to trimming and J lost 5 bases; unmatched junction nucleotides: 4. The CDR3 runs to 11 residues.

The gene calls are TRBV29-1 and TRBJ2-7, with 7 bases matching TRBD2. This clonotype originated in a woman aged 18-29 years with stable Graves' hyperthyroidism. The material sequenced was peripheral blood. For the CDR3, the DNA is TGCAGCGTGGTTCTAGCGGACGAGCAGTACTTC. This sequence encodes CSVVLADEQYF.